This paragraph covers one T cell receptor beta chain sequence. The specificity of this receptor is unknown. Per-nucleotide qualities are absent, and no much larger clonotype sits a single base away. The sample originates from a study of beta chain features in type 1 diabetes (dated by TCRdb to the late 2010s). General notes on the study: Patients and healthy donors did not differ in mean age, gender distribution, total cell number or subset yield. A total of roughly 99,000,000 sorted cells were examined across all samples, and the number of cells per subset was strongly correlated with RNA yield. In the study, recently diagnosed type 1 diabetes patients and matched healthy donors were compared on the TCRB repertoires of their sorted circulating CD4+ T cell subsets. Regulatory and stem cell-like memory subsets were obtained from only 8 patients and roughly 8 healthy donors, while naive and central memory subsets were obtained from all 30 or so donors. Beyond this particular receptor, the publication reports: Shorter templates might be favored by PCR, yet because patient and control samples were amplified and corrected together, any such skew would affect both groups equally. A moderate but significant shortening of TCRB CDR3 length was observed in type 1 diabetes patients in all four CD4+ subsets. Naive, central memory and regulatory TCRB repertoires appeared more similar among patients than among healthy donors. At VDJ recombination sites, type 1 diabetes patients had fewer insertions and more deleted nucleotides, which implies abnormalities in thymic rearrangement. HLA sub-analyses involved small numbers of individuals, so any influence of HLA type on TCRB rearrangement remained unresolved. Sequencing cDNA rather than genomic DNA could over-represent highly expressing activated cells, although activation and CD3 levels did not differ between groups.

Each donor gave one peripheral blood draw, averaging roughly 100 mL, which was collected into heparinised tubes. A BD FACSAria II was used to sort naive, central memory, regulatory and stem cell-like memory CD4+ T cells with a panel that included CD45RO, CCR7, CD25, CD127, CD95 and CD27. Purity was above 95% for every sorted population. PBMCs were isolated immediately by Lymphoprep density gradient centrifugation and stained directly without culture. Samples were stained and sorted in pairs, with one healthy donor and one patient per experiment, so that batch effects were minimized. The entire isolated RNA was reverse transcribed using the High Capacity cDNA Reverse Transcription Kit, and thus expressed TCRB transcripts were sequenced. Deep immunoSEQ sequencing was performed on naive, central memory and regulatory T cell samples, with an average of roughly 3.5 million total reads per sample. After sorted cells were lysed in RLT buffer, RNA was extracted with DNase-treated RNeasy Micro or Mini kits, with the choice depending on cell number. Each cell subset was processed on its own to prevent cross-contamination, while patient and healthy donor samples were processed together. The immunoSEQ multiplex PCR was used to amplify TCRB sequences from cDNA, yielding 87-bp fragments that span the CDR3 region. The amplicons were sequenced using the Illumina HiSeq platform. The authors' analysis ran thus. Synthetic template baselines were used to correct PCR bias computationally, reads within Hamming distance 2 were collapsed together, and singletons that could not be merged were discarded. Reads were aligned against IMGT so that V, D and J genes, CDR3 length and insertions or deletions at six rearrangement sites could be assigned. Clonotype counts were normalized to sorted cell number within each subset before computing true diversity and Gini coefficients with the tcR R package. The overlap coefficient, calculated on TCRB nucleotide sequences, was used to quantify repertoire sharing. Out-of-frame TCRB sequences from naive cells were analyzed to stand in for the pre-selection repertoire. Not all clones reach the TCRdb copy of this immuneACCESS table, which keeps in-frame sequences only. Checked studies attribute under half of the gap to unresolved V genes and leave the rest unexplained. The DNA was the basis for D and trimming; V, J and clone size are from that table. The sample table lists 600,000 to 750,000 clones, about an eighth of them with a count of one. The ten largest clones represent around 0.12% of the sample.

The sample was naive CD4+ T cells from blood. In the paper's terms, the cell subset or site label means: true naive CD4+ T cells. The origin of this receptor is a man in his thirties or forties with type 1 diabetes.

The nucleotides read TGTGCCAAGTCGGGTGTGAACACTGAAGCTTTCTTT. Translated, it reads CAKSGVNTEAFF. The chain couples TRBV7-2 to TRBJ1-1, with the D gene uncertain. The CDR3 measures 12 amino acids from cysteine to phenylalanine. The retained sequence is limited to the CDR3, 36 bases, with the frame set at the first base. V sheds 10 bases and J sheds 0 bases, leaving 9 bases between their ends. According to the germline V gene, CDR1 reads SGHTA and CDR2 reads FQGNSA.